This T cell receptor beta chain was documented in a study of T-cell reconstitution after alpha-beta-depleted transplantation in children. The study, taken as a whole, reports: In some patients, recipient T cells and intrathymic progenitors surviving conditioning explained high day-60 diversity. It was newly produced T cells that mostly accounted for T-cell counts and diversity one year after transplant. There were reportedly several hundred expanded graft clones from which alpha-beta T cells came about two months after transplant.

Trimming took 0 bases from V and 0 from J, leaving 14 bases between them. This CDR3 has 17 amino acids. Germline CDR1 is SGHDT and CDR2 is YYEEEE. This clonotype was seen more than once but under ten times. Its antigen is not identified. Library preparation (for TCRbeta) was performed with unique molecular identifiers. TCRdb processed the PCR reads anew with MiXCR; each CDR3 protein has one entry. The sample has about 980,000 distinct CDR3 sequences, about 29% seen once. This TCR was sampled from a boy less than two years old who had a stem cell transplant for SCID, so the T cells may come from the graft donor. The sample here was PBMCs, mostly from graft donor cells, taken 360 days after TCRalphabeta/CD19-depleted stem cell transplant. The gene calls are TRBV5-6 and TRBJ2-3; D remains unclear. CDR3 in DNA: TGTGCCAGCAGCTTGGAACTTTTCCGGAGAAGCACAGATACGCAGTATTTT. Protein product: CASSLELFRRSTDTQYF.